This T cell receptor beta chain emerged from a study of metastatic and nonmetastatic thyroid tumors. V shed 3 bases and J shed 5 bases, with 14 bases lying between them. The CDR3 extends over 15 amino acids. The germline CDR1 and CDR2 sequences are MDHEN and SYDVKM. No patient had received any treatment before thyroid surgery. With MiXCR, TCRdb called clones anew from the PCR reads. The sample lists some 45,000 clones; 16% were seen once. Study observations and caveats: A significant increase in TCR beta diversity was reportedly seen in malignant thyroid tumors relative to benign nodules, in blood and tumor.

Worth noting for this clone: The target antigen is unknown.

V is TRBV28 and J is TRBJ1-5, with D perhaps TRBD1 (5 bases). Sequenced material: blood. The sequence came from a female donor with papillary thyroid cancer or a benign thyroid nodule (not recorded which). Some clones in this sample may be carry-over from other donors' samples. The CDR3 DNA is TGTGCCAGCAGTTTGGTGAGGACACTAGATCAGCCCCAGCATTTT. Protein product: CASSLVRTLDQPQHF.